Shown below are 9 T cell receptor beta chains from a single sample sequenced in a study of human T cells and chemical hapten exposure. Time point noted: patch test 1, 2 weeks after DPC sensitization. Treatment in this sample: therapeutic diphenylcyclopropenone sensitization with weekly scalp DPC. TCRdb reprocessed the RACE reads via MiXCR and lists one record per CDR3 protein. This sample yields 45,000 to 60,000 distinct CDR3 sequences, of which about a tenth are seen a single time; less than 15% belongs to the top ten. The sequencing here drew on whole blood, taken in connection with sensitization to the hapten diphenylcyclopropenone (DPC). The receptor source for this set is a woman in her 40s with alopecia areata. Some clones in this sample may be carry-over from other donors' samples.

This clonotype has only a few counts. The V gene is TRBV5-1, the J gene TRBJ1-3; possibly TRBD1 for D (6 bases). The V end was cut by 0 bases, the J end by 4 bases, with 8 bases between. The CDR3 extends over 14 amino acids. The germline V gene has CDR1 SGHRS and CDR2 YFSETQ. CDR3 loop: CASSLEQGGNTIYF. CDR3 in DNA: TGCGCCAGCAGCTTGGAACAGGGAGGAAACACCATATATTTT.

This chain links TRBV3-1 with TRBJ2-5; 13 nucleotides line up with TRBD2. Trimming removed 0 bases from V and 2 bases from J; junction bases left unmatched: 6. From germline, CDR1 is LGHDT and CDR2 YNNKEL (reference sequence). The CDR3 runs to 18 residues. CDR3 protein: CASSQEWWTSGGQETQYF. The CDR3 region has the DNA TGTGCCAGCAGCCAAGAATGGTGGACTAGCGGGGGACAAGAGACCCAGTACTTC.

The rearrangement links TRBV9 to TRBJ2-1, with 7 bases identical to TRBD2. This CDR3 comprises 15 residues. Germline loops: CDR1 SGDLS, CDR2 YYNGEE. With 2 bases clipped from V and 6 bases from J, the junction kept 8 bases outside the gene matches. CDR3 sequence reads: CASSVRDYFVNEQFF. The CDR3 bases are TGTGCCAGCAGCGTCCGGGACTATTTCGTCAATGAGCAGTTCTTC.

This clonotype was seen repeatedly, ten times or more. The chain employs TRBV6-1 and TRBJ1-5; TRBD1 is a possible D gene (6 bases). The germline gives CDR1 MNHNS, CDR2 SASEGT. V lost 0 bases to trimming and J lost 15 bases, with 21 bases between them. CDR3 length equals 15 residues. The CDR3 spells CASSEARGPSSKRHF. The CDR3 DNA follows: TGTGCCAGCAGTGAAGCGCGGGGGCCATCGAGTAAAAGGCATTTT.

At least ten counts were recorded for this clonotype. The genes are TRBV5-4 and TRBJ2-2; D not resolved. CDR1 and CDR2 (germline): SGHNT, YYREEE (reference sequence). The ends were cut back, 3 bases at V and 5 bases at J, with 8 bases in the middle. The length of the CDR3 is 13 residues. The CDR3 DNA follows: TGTGCCAGCAGCTCGGCCTTAACCGGGGAGCTGTTTTTT. Translated: CASSSALTGELFF.

In its sample, this clonotype was seen many times. J is TRBJ1-1 and V is TRBV4-1, with TRBD1 identical over 7 bases. Germline trimming cut 0 bases from V and 5 bases from J; bases unmatched to any gene: 9. CDR1 MGHRA and CDR2 YSYEKL come from the germline V gene. This CDR3 contains 16 residues. The chain's CDR3 is CASSQEPPGGGTEAFF. The CDR3 bases are TGCGCCAGCAGCCAAGAACCTCCAGGGGGGGGAACTGAAGCTTTCTTT.

This clonotype has at least ten counts. The chain combines TRBV13 with TRBJ1-5; D uncertain. This CDR3 comprises 12 residues. Trimming took off 8 bases at V and 2 bases at J, with 7 bases between the two ends. The germline V gene encodes CDR1 PRHDT and CDR2 FYEKMQ (reference sequence). The CDR3 here is CASRIGNQPQHF. The DNA for the CDR3 is TGTGCCAGCCGGATAGGCAATCAGCCCCAGCATTTT.

The genes are TRBV6-1 and TRBJ1-6; possible D gene TRBD1, 6 bases. The CDR3 sequence is 14 residues long. V dropped 7 bases and J dropped 6 bases, with 13 bases sitting between them. Germline CDR1 MNHNS, CDR2 SASEGT. The CDR3 bases are TGTGCCAGCACGAAGGGGGGTGGTAATTCACCCCTCCACTTT. This gives the protein CASTKGGGNSPLHF.

This chain links TRBV6-2 or TRBV6-3 with TRBJ2-3, with TRBD1 as a possible D gene (6 bases). Per the germline V gene, CDR1 is MNHEY and CDR2 is SVGEGT. There are 13 residues in the CDR3. With 8 bases removed from V and 2 bases from J, the gap between germline ends came to 11 bases. The CDR3 protein is CASVDRFTDTQYF. The CDR3, as DNA: TGTGCCAGCGTTGACAGGTTCACAGATACGCAGTATTTT.